The clone carrying this T cell receptor (beta chain) has a count of ten or more. Antigen unknown. The data are from a study of T cells in Graves' hyperthyroidism and ophthalmopathy. Findings and limits, study-wide: Also found in blood were most expanded thyroid clonotypes above 0.001. Ophthalmopathy cases were set apart from stable hyperthyroidism by a 13 V-J model.

This CDR3 contains 14 residues. The V gene's germline CDR1 is SGHTA and CDR2 FQGNSA. Trimming at V came to 2 bases and at J to 6 bases, leaving 6 bases not matched to a gene. It was RNA transcripts that yielded the amplified TCR beta CDR3 regions. The HTBI set primed first-round TCR CDR3 RT-PCR. TCRdb re-called the multiplex PCR reads with MiXCR, one entry per CDR3 protein. The sample contains about 520,000 distinct CDR3 sequences, about 24% of which appear only once. Duration under 3 months, a NOSPECS grade of at least 4, and a Clinical Activity Score of at least 3 characterized the ophthalmopathy patients.

Specimen: blood. The source is a woman under 40 with Graves' ophthalmopathy. The rearrangement uses TRBV7-2 and TRBJ2-7, with 8 positions matching TRBD1. The DNA for the CDR3 is TGTGCCAGCAGCTTAATTTCCAGGGGGCTCGAGCAGTACTTC. Amino acid sequence: CASSLISRGLEQYF.